This T cell receptor beta chain derives from a study of blood T cell repertoires in COVID-19. Across the whole study: From the United States, Italy and Spain came samples of acute and convalescent COVID-19. Nucleic acid was either cDNA or gDNA, and it came from T cells, B-cell-depleted T cells, or PBMCs.

Per the original methods: The assay estimated nucleated cells by amplifying reference gene primers. Assay used: immunoSEQ multiplex PCR; TCRdb lists only in-frame clones, some missing. The V and J calls and clone size come from that table; D and trimming were worked out from the DNA. Of 150,000 to 200,000 clones listed, approximately 84% are singletons. The germline gives CDR1 SEHNR, CDR2 FQNEAQ (reference sequence). The length of the CDR3 is 14 residues. The J segment lost 7 bases and the V segment lost 5 bases, leaving 3 bases of the junction unmatched. The clonotype comes from an elderly woman with acute or convalescent COVID-19. This sequence joins TRBV7-9 and TRBJ2-1; 12 positions agree with TRBD2. Specimen: peripheral blood. CDR3 residues: CASSRTSGENEQFF. The CDR3 nucleotides are TGTGCCAGCAGCCGGACTAGCGGGGAGAATGAGCAGTTCTTC.